One T cell receptor beta chain is described in this entry. Time point described: neoterminal ileum biopsy at postoperative endoscopy, about 6 months after surgery. The source of the sample is a study of T cell repertoires in ileal Crohn's disease. Using immunoSEQ multiplex PCR, the repertoire was profiled, and TCRdb retains in-frame clones only, with some absent. The sample carries 3,000 to 3,500 clones, over 70% recorded once. V lost 2 bases, J lost 5 bases, and 5 bases stayed unmatched. This CDR3 contains 15 residues. Looked up from germline, CDR1 is SEHNR and CDR2 is FQNEAQ (reference sequence). J is TRBJ2-4 and V is TRBV7-9, with 8 bases lining up with TRBD2. The sequenced sample was ileal tissue. The sequence was obtained from an adult with Crohn's disease. The CDR3, as DNA: TGTGCCAGCAGCTTAACAAGCGGGAGACAAAACATTCAGTACTTC. This translates into CASSLTSGRQNIQYF.